This T cell receptor (beta chain) came from a study of T cells expressing NK-cell markers. Study at large: The TCR beta repertoires originated in sorted CD3+CD56+NKG2C+, CD3+CD56+NKG2C- and CD3+CD56-NKG2C+ T cells.

This CDR3 region has 15 residues. CDR1 and CDR2 (germline): LNHDA, SQIVND (reference sequence). Using the 5' RACE reads, TCRdb records one entry per CDR3 protein without DNA. The sample has about 460,000 distinct CDR3 sequences. Sequencing was carried out using blood T cells: a sorted CD56 or NKG2C T cell subset, CD4+ or CD8+ T cells, or bulk PBMC T cells (not recorded which). The genes are TRBV19 and TRBJ1-1; TCRdb outputs TRBD1, but without DNA this stays unchecked. This clonotype was obtained from a woman in her fifties or sixties in good health. The chain's CDR3 is CASSMGIGANTEAFF.